The 20 T cell receptor beta chains presented below share a single source sample, sequenced in a study of blood T cells in healthy people across ages. Through a sample-barcoded 5' primer and a J-beta primer mix, a second PCR was run for about 6 to 12 cycles. One entry per CDR3 protein results from TCRdb running MiXCR on the 5' RACE reads. Altogether under 2 million distinct CDR3 sequences are present, 34% being singletons, with the ten largest covering about 10%. Sequencing input: blood. The source is a woman between 25 and 40 years old in good health.

This clonotype was recorded at least ten times. The chain carries TRBV29-1 and TRBJ2-5, with D perhaps TRBD1 (6 bases). V was cut by 6 bases and J by 0 bases, with 11 bases left in between. The CDR3 runs to 13 residues. Germline V CDR1 and CDR2: SQVTM, ANQGSEA. The chain's CDR3 is CSVADRNQETQYF. The CDR3 DNA follows: TGCAGCGTCGCGGACAGAAACCAAGAGACCCAGTACTTC.

This clonotype was detected ten times or more. V and J are TRBV20-1 and TRBJ2-5, with 10 bases matching TRBD2. Germline V gives CDR1 DFQATT, CDR2 SNEGSKA (reference sequence). This CDR3 is 12 amino acids long. V lost 6 bases to trimming and J lost 11 bases; unmatched junction nucleotides: 9. In DNA form, the CDR3 reads TGCAGTGCCATCCGGGGACTAGCGTCTCAGTACTTC. Translating gives CSAIRGLASQYF.

The rearrangement uses TRBV7-2 and TRBJ2-5; 10 positions match TRBD2. Germline trimming cut 1 base from V and 6 bases from J; bases unmatched to any gene: 8. Germline V gene lookup returns CDR1 SGHTA and CDR2 FQGNSA. The CDR3 sequence is 16 residues long. The CDR3 region has the DNA TGTGCCAGCAGCTTAGACCCAGCGGGGGGGCCGAAGACCCAGTACTTC. Encoded protein: CASSLDPAGGPKTQYF.

This clonotype came up a few times. The V gene is TRBV5-1, the J gene TRBJ2-7; 7 bases match TRBD1. The CDR3 sequence is 19 residues long. V dropped 0 bases and J dropped 3; count of bases not matched to a gene: 18. The germline CDR1 and CDR2 sequences are SGHRS and YFSETQ. The CDR3 protein is CASSLARDRMVGGIYEQYF. In DNA form, the CDR3 reads TGCGCCAGCAGCTTGGCCAGGGACAGAATGGTGGGTGGCATCTACGAGCAGTACTTC.

Comments on this clonotype: This may come from a read error, since a much larger clone is one base off. This sequence joins TRBV12-3 or TRBV12-4 and TRBJ2-7; D assignment may be TRBD1 or TRBD2 (5 bases each). The CDR3 is 13 residues long. The CDR3 DNA follows: TGTGCCGGCAGTAGGGTCGGGACGGGCGAGCAGTACTTC. Residues: CAGSRVGTGEQYF.

In this sample, this clonotype turned up a few times. One junction end does not reproduce the germline sequence, and a read error may be involved. The rearrangement joins TRBV3-1 to TRBJ2-1; D gene ambiguous. Germline V lookup: CDR1 LGHDT, CDR2 YNNKEL (reference sequence). This CDR3 is built from 17 residues. Here the CDR3 DNA reads TGTGCCAGCAGCCAAGACGTGGGGATTTTCTCCAACAATGAGCAGTTCTTC. It encodes CASSQDVGIFSNNEQFF.

This chain links TRBV7-9 with TRBJ2-7, with 9 bases lining up with TRBD1. This CDR3 contains 12 residues. V gave up 6 bases and J gave up 7 bases; unmatched junction bases: 4. Germline CDR1 SEHNR, CDR2 FQNEAQ (reference sequence). The CDR3 sequence is CASRQGAAEQYF. The CDR3, as DNA: TGTGCCAGCAGACAGGGGGCGGCGGAGCAGTACTTC.

This clonotype has only a few counts. The V and J genes are TRBV13 and TRBJ2-3; 8 positions match TRBD2. The V and J ends lost 5 bases and 1 base, in that order; junction bases with no gene match: 11. Germline CDR1 is PRHDT and CDR2 is FYEKMQ (reference sequence). This CDR3 is 17 amino acids long. The CDR3 spells CASSIPLAGWRTDTQYF. The CDR3 DNA is TGTGCCAGCAGCATACCATTAGCGGGATGGCGCACAGATACGCAGTATTTT.

This clonotype was picked up a small number of times. This chain connects TRBV7-3 to TRBJ2-1; weak D call: TRBD2 (7 bases). The germline CDR1 and CDR2 sequences are SGHTA and FQGTGA. The ends were cut back, 4 bases at V and 8 bases at J, with 15 bases in the middle. The CDR3 is made up of 14 amino acids. This CDR3 reads CASSYRGGPDEQFF. CDR3 DNA: TGTGCCAGCAGCTATAGGGGGGGGCCCGATGAGCAGTTCTTC.

The rearrangement joins TRBV9 to TRBJ2-3; TRBD2 agrees at 11 bases. In germline, CDR1 is SGDLS, CDR2 YYNGEE. The CDR3 is made up of 18 amino acids. Germline trimming cut 3 bases from V and 2 bases from J; bases unmatched to any gene: 11. CDR3 residues: CASSETTTSGGVTDTQYF. DNA of the CDR3: TGTGCCAGCAGCGAGACGACCACTAGCGGGGGTGTCACAGATACGCAGTATTTT.

This clonotype was seen a few times. The chain uses TRBV2 and TRBJ1-2, with 7 bases fitting TRBD1. Germline trimming cut 4 bases from V and 0 bases from J; bases unmatched to any gene: 8. Germline CDR1 is SNHLY and CDR2 is FYNNEI. The CDR3 is 16 amino acids. As DNA, the CDR3 is TGTGCCAGCAGTGGGCCCGGGACAGCTACTAACTATGGCTACACCTTC. Its protein is CASSGPGTATNYGYTF.

The chain is built from TRBV6-1 and TRBJ1-1; D is uncertain. Germline CDR1 MNHNS, CDR2 SASEGT. This CDR3 has 14 residues. Trimming cost V 2 bases and J 2 bases, with 9 bases left between them. CDR3 amino acids: CASSEIHINTEAFF. The DNA for the CDR3 is TGTGCCAGCAGTGAAATACACATAAACACTGAAGCTTTCTTT.

Notes on this clonotype: A much larger clone sits a single nucleotide away, making a read error possible. The chain has TRBV7-9 and TRBJ2-3, with D uncertain. The CDR3 sequence is 14 residues long. The V gene's germline CDR1 is SEHNR and CDR2 FQNEAQ (reference sequence). The CDR3 region is CSSSLSQSTDTQYF. The CDR3 DNA sequence: TGTTCCAGCAGCTTGTCCCAGAGCACAGATACGCAGTATTTT.

This clonotype was found a few times. The chain uses TRBV4-2 and TRBJ2-2; possible D gene TRBD1, 6 bases. Germline V gene lookup returns CDR1 LGHNA and CDR2 YNFKEQ. The CDR3 loop spans 18 amino acids. Deletions cut 1 base from V and 0 bases from J, with 15 bases between. The CDR3 sequence: CASSQGNRAVTNTGELFF. CDR3 DNA sequence: TGTGCCAGCAGCCAAGGGAACAGGGCCGTTACGAACACCGGGGAGCTGTTTTTT.

This clonotype has only one observation. This rearrangement joins TRBV6-2 or TRBV6-3 to TRBJ2-7; 9 bases fit TRBD1. The CDR3 loop spans 15 amino acids. Germline V CDR1 and CDR2: MNHEY, SVGEGT. Trimming took 6 bases from V and 0 from J; bases not matched to a gene: 6. The CDR3 bases are TGTGCCAGCAGGTGGGACAGGGACGGCTCCTACGAGCAGTACTTC. Translating it yields CASRWDRDGSYEQYF.

The table lists this clonotype with a few counts. V is TRBV9 and J is TRBJ2-1, with 8 bases identical to TRBD2. The CDR3 consists of 15 residues. V was clipped by 0 bases and J by 9 bases; unmatched bases: 8. Germline V gives CDR1 SGDLS, CDR2 YYNGEE. CDR3 in amino acids: CASSVGLAGRGEQFF. CDR3 DNA: TGTGCCAGCAGCGTAGGGTTAGCGGGAAGGGGTGAGCAGTTCTTC.

V gene TRBV30 combines with J gene TRBJ1-2; 9 nucleotides match TRBD1. The V gene's germline CDR1 is GTSNPN and CDR2 SVGIG (reference sequence). This CDR3 comprises 11 residues. V lost 6 bases and J lost 7; bases outside the gene matches: 3. The CDR3 protein is CACGTGLGYTF. The CDR3 region has the DNA TGTGCCTGTGGGACAGGGCTTGGCTACACCTTC.

This clonotype was picked up a small number of times. This rearrangement joins TRBV20-1 to TRBJ2-7; TRBD1 matches at 10 bases. The CDR3 has 13 amino acids. Germline loops: CDR1 DFQATT, CDR2 SNEGSKA (reference sequence). Trimming took 4 bases from V and 2 from J; bases not matched to a gene: 2. The chain's CDR3 is CSAKGQGAYEQYF. CDR3 bases: TGCAGTGCTAAAGGACAGGGGGCCTACGAGCAGTACTTC.

This clonotype was detected once. The chain couples TRBV28 to TRBJ1-1; no reliable D call. The CDR3 loop spans 13 amino acids. Between the trimmed V and J ends, which lost 8 bases and 4 bases, there was a span of 14 bases. Germline values: CDR1 MDHEN, CDR2 SYDVKM. This chain's CDR3 is CASGEVLVTEAFF. As DNA, the CDR3 is TGTGCCAGCGGAGAGGTTTTGGTCACTGAAGCTTTCTTT.

The chain has TRBV20-1 and TRBJ2-1; D is perhaps TRBD2 (5 bases). V shed 8 bases and J shed 5 bases, with 16 bases lying between them. This CDR3 spans 13 amino acids. CDR1 is DFQATT, CDR2 SNEGSKA, per germline (reference sequence). As DNA, the CDR3 is TGCAGTCGAAACGGACTTCGAAACAATGAGCAGTTCTTC. Translation gives CSRNGLRNNEQFF.